A single sample gave rise to the 7 T cell receptor beta chains below, sequenced in a study of early T cells in non-severe SARS-CoV-2 infection. Each CDR3 protein is one row after TCRdb ran MiXCR on the 5' RACE reads. The table shows approximately 20,000 distinct CDR3 sequences, with about 5% occurring only once. The specimen sequenced was whole blood. All receptors derive from an adult who was a healthcare worker with PCR-confirmed SARS-CoV-2 infection or an uninfected control (not recorded which).

This clonotype was recorded at least ten times. The J gene is TRBJ2-6, the V gene TRBV24-1; tentative D call: TRBD2 (6 bases). V was trimmed by 3 bases and J by 1 base, leaving 9 bases between them. The CDR3 has 16 amino acids. Looked up from germline, CDR1 is KGHDR and CDR2 is SFDVKD. DNA for the CDR3: TGTGCCACCAGTGATGGAGGGGTTTCTGGGGCCAACGTCCTGACTTTC. It specifies CATSDGGVSGANVLTF.

The CDR3 DNA sequence: TGTGCCAGCAGTTCGGGACAGCTCAATCAGCCCCAGCATTTT. It yields the protein CASSSGQLNQPQHF. The chain uses TRBV27 and TRBJ1-5; 7 bases are shared with TRBD1. V dropped 4 bases and J dropped 3; count of bases not matched to a gene: 3. Germline CDR1 reads MNHEY; CDR2 reads SMNVEV (reference sequence). The CDR3 totals 14 residues.

Ten or more counts support this clonotype. The chain couples TRBV7-8 to TRBJ1-4, with D perhaps matching TRBD1 (6 bases). Germline V CDR1 and CDR2: SGHVS, FQNEAQ. Trimming took 1 base from V and 7 from J, leaving 13 bases between them. The CDR3 runs 15 residues. CDR3 region: CASSLGLEGGEKLFF. CDR3 sequence (DNA): TGTGCCAGCAGCTTAGGTCTCGAAGGGGGTGAAAAACTGTTTTTT.

This clonotype has at least ten counts. The chain recombines TRBV7-2 with TRBJ2-7, with D possibly matching TRBD2 (6 bases). Germline lookup yields CDR1 SGHTA and CDR2 FQGNSA. V was shortened by 1 base and J by 6 bases, with 16 bases between the two germline ends. CDR3 length: 15 amino acids. In DNA, the CDR3 is TGTGCCAGCAGCTTAGACGCGGGATTGGTCGGCGAGCAGTACTTC. It codes for CASSLDAGLVGEQYF.

This clonotype was observed many times. The genes are TRBV7-3 and TRBJ2-1; unclear D gene. CDR3 length: 13 residues. In germline, CDR1 is SGHTA, CDR2 FQGTGA. The germline V and J ends were trimmed by 1 base and 6 bases, with 7 bases remaining between them. CDR3 region: CASSLRYGNEQFF. In DNA form, the CDR3 reads TGTGCCAGCAGCTTAAGGTACGGCAATGAGCAGTTCTTC.

Comment on this clonotype: At one boundary the junction diverges from the germline segment, which might be a read error. The gene calls are TRBV7-7 and TRBJ2-1; D could derive from TRBD1 or TRBD2 (5 bases each). This CDR3 region has 15 residues. Germline V lookup: CDR1 SSHAT, CDR2 FNYEAQ (reference sequence). CDR3 sequence reads: CASSVGDGSYNEQFF. The CDR3 region has the DNA TGTGCTAGCAGCGTAGGGGACGGGTCCTACAATGAGCAGTTCTTC.

In this sample, this clonotype is medium-sized. J is TRBJ2-5 and V is TRBV20-1; D gene unclear. Germline V gene lookup returns CDR1 DFQATT and CDR2 SNEGSKA (reference sequence). V lost 1 base, J lost 4 bases, and 4 bases lay in between. The CDR3 consists of 11 residues. The chain's CDR3 is CSARGGETQYF. Here the CDR3 DNA reads TGCAGTGCTAGAGGAGGAGAGACCCAGTACTTC.